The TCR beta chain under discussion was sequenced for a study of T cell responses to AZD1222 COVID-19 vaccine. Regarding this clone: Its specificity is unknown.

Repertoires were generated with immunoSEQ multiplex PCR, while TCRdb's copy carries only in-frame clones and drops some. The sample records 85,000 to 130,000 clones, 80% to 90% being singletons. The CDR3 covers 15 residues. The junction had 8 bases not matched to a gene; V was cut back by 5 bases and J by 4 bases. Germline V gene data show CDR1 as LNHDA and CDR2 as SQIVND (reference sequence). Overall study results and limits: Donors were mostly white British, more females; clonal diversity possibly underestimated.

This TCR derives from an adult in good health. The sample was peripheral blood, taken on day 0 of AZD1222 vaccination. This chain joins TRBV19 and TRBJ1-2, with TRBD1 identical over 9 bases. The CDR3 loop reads CASSPLDRGGYGYTF. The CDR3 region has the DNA TGTGCCAGTAGTCCACTCGACAGGGGGGGCTATGGCTACACCTTC.